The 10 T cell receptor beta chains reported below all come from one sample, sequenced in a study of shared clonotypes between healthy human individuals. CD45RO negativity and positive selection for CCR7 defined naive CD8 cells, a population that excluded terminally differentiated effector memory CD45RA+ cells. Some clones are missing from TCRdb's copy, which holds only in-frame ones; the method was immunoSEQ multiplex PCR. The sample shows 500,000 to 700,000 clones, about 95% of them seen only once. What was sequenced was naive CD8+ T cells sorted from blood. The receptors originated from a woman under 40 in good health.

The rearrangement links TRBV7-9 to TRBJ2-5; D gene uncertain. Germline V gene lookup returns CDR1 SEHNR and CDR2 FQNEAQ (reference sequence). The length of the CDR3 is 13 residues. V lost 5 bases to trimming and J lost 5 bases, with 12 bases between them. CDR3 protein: CASSRESVETQYF. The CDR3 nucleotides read TGTGCCAGCAGCCGTGAATCGGTTGAGACCCAGTACTTC.

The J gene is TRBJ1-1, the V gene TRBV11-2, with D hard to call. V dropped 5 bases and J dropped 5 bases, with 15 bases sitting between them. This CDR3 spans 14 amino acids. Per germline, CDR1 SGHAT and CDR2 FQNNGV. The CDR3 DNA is TGTGCCAGCAGCCCAGAAGTAGGGAGGACTGAAGCTTTCTTT. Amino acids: CASSPEVGRTEAFF.

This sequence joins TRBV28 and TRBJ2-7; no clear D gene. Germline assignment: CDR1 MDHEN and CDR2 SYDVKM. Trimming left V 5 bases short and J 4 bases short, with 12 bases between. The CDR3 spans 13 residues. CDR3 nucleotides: TGTGCCAGCAGTCCCGGTATTTCTTACGAGCAGTACTTC. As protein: CASSPGISYEQYF.

Here the CDR3 DNA reads TGTGCCAGCAGCTTAAGGGTCTCTGGAAACACCATATATTTT. Translating it yields CASSLRVSGNTIYF. J is TRBJ1-3 and V is TRBV11-2; D unresolved. The length of the CDR3 is 14 residues. V gave up 2 bases and J gave up 0 bases, with 5 bases separating them. Germline CDR1 SGHAT, CDR2 FQNNGV.

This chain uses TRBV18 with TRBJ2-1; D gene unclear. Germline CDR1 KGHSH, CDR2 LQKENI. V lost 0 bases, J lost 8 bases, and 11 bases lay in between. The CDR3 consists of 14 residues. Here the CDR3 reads CASSPPQRRDEQFF. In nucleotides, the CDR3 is TGTGCCAGCTCACCACCGCAGCGAAGGGATGAGCAGTTCTTC. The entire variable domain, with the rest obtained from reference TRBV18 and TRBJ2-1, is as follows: NAGVMQNPRHLVRRRGQEARLRCSPMKGHSHVYWYRQLPEEGLKFMVYLQKENIIDESGMPKERFSAEFPKEGPSILRIQQVVRGDSAAYFCASSPPQRRDEQFFGPGTRLTVL.

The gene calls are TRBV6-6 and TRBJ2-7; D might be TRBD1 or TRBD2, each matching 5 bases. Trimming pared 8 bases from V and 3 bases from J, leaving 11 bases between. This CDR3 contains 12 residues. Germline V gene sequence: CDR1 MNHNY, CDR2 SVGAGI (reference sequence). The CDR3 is CASWDPGYEQYF. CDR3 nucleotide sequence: TGTGCCAGCTGGGACCCAGGCTACGAGCAGTACTTC.

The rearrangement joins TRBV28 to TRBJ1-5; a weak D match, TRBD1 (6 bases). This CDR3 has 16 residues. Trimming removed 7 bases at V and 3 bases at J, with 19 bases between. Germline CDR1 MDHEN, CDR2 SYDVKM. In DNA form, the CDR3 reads TGTGCCAGCACTCCAAGGGGGGGGGATCTCAATCAGCCCCAGCATTTT. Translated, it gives CASTPRGGDLNQPQHF.

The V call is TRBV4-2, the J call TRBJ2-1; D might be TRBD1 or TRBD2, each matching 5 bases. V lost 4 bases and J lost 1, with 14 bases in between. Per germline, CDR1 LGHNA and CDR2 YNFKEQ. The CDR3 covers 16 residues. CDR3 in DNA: TGTGCCAGCAGCCGACTTGGCGAGGGGTCCTACAATGAGCAGTTCTTC. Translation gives CASSRLGEGSYNEQFF.

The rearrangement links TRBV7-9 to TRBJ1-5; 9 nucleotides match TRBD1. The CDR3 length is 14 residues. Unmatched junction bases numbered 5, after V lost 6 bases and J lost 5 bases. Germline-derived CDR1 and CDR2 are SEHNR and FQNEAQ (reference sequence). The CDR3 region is CASSQTGGDQPQHF. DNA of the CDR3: TGTGCCAGCAGTCAGACAGGGGGGGATCAGCCCCAGCATTTT.

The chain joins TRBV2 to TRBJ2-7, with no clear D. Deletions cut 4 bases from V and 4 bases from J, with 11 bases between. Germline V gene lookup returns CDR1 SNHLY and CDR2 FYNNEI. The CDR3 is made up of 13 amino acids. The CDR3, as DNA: TGTGCCAGCAGTGCGGCAGATGAATACGAGCAGTACTTC. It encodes CASSAADEYEQYF.